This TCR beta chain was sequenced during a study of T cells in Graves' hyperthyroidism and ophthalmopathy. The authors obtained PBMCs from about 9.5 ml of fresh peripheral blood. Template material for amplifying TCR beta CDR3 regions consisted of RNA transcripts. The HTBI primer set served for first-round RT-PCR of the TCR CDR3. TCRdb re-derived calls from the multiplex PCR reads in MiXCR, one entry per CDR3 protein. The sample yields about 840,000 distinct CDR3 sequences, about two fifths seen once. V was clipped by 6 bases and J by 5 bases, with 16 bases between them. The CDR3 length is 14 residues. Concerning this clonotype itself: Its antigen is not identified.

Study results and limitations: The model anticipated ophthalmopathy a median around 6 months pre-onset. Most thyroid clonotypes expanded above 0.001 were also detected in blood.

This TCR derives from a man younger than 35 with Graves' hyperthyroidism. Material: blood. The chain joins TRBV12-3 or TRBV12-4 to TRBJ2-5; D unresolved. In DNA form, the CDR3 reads TGTGCCAGCAGCCCCGGGCCCGGGCTGGAGACCCAGTACTTC. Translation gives CASSPGPGLETQYF.